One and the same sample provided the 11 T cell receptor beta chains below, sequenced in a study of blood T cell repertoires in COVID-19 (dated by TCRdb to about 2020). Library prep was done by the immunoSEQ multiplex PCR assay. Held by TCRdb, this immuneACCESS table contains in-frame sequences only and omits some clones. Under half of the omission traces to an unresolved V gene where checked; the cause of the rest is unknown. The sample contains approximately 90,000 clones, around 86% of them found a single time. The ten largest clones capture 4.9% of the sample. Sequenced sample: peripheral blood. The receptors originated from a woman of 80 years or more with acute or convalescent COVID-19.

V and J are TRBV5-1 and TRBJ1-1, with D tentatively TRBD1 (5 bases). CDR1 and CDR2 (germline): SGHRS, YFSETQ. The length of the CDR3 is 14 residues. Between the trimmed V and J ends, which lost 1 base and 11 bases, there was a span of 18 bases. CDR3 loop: CASSLRTLGPRAFF. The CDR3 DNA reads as TGCGCCAGCAGCTTGAGAACGTTGGGGCCCCGGGCTTTCTTT.

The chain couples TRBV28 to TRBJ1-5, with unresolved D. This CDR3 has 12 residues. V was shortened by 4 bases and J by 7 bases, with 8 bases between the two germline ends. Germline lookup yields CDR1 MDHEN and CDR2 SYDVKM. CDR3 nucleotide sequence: TGTGCCAGCAGTTGGCGGTTCCAGCCCCAGCATTTT. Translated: CASSWRFQPQHF. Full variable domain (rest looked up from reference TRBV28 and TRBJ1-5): DVKVTQSSRYLVKRTGEKVFLECVQDMDHENMFWYRQDPGLGLRLIYFSYDVKMKEKGDIPEGYSVSREKKERFSLILESASTNQTSMYLCASSWRFQPQHFGDGTRLSIL.

CDR3 sequence (DNA): TGTGCCAGCCGGCGAGGAGGGGACGTAAACATTCAGTACTTC. Translated: CASRRGGDVNIQYF. The chain combines TRBV6-5 with TRBJ2-4, with D possibly TRBD2 on 6 matching bases. CDR3 size: 14 residues. With 8 bases removed from V and 6 bases from J, the gap between germline ends came to 17 bases. Germline CDR1 and CDR2: MNHEY and SVGAGI.

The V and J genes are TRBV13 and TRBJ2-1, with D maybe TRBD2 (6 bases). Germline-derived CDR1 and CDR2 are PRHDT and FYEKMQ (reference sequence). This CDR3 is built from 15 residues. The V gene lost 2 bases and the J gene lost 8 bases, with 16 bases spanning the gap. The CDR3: CASSLRRGMGDEQFF. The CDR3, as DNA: TGTGCCAGCAGCTTAAGGCGGGGTATGGGCGATGAGCAGTTCTTC.

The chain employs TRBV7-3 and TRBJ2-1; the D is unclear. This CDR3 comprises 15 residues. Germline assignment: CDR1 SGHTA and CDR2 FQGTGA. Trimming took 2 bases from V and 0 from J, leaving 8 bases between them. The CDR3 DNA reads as TGTGCCAGCAGCTTAGACACCGGCTCCTACAATGAGCAGTTCTTC. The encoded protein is CASSLDTGSYNEQFF.

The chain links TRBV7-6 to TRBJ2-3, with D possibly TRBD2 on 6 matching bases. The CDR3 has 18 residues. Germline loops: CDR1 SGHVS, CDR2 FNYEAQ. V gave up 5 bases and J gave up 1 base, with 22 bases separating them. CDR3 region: CASSPPRGREYRTDTQYF. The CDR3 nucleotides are TGTGCCAGCAGCCCACCCCGAGGTCGGGAGTACCGCACAGATACGCAGTATTTT.

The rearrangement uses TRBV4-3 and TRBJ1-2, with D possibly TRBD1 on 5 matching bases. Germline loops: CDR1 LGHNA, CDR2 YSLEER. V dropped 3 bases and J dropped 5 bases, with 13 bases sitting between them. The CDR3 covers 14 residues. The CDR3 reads CASSQGGRLYGYTF. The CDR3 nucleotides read TGCGCCAGCAGCCAGGGGGGACGCCTGTATGGCTACACCTTC.

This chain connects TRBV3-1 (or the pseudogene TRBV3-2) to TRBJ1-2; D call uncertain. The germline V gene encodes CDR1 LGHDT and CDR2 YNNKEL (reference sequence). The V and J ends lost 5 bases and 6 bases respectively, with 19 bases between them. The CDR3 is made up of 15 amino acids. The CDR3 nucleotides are TGTGCCAGCAGCGCATCGGGAGGAGGGCTCAATGGCTACACCTTC. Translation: CASSASGGGLNGYTF.

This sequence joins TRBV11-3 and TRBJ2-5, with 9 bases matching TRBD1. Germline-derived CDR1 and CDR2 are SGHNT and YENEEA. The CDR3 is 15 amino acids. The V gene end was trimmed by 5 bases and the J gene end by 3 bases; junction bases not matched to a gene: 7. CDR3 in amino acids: CASSVGQGREETQYF. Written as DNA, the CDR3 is TGTGCCAGCAGCGTTGGACAGGGGAGGGAAGAGACCCAGTACTTC. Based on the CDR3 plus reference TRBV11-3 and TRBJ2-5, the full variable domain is EAGVVQSPRYKIIEKKQPVAFWCNPISGHNTLYWYLQNLGQGPELLIRYENEEAVDDSQLPKDRFSAERLKGVDSTLKIQPAELGDSAVYLCASSVGQGREETQYFGPGTRLLVL.

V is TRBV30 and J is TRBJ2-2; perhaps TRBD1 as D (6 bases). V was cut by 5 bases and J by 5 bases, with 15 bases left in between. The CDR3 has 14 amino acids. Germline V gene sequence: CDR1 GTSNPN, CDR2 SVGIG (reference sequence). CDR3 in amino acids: CAWHIGGITGELFF. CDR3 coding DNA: TGTGCCTGGCACATAGGGGGTATTACCGGGGAGCTGTTTTTT.

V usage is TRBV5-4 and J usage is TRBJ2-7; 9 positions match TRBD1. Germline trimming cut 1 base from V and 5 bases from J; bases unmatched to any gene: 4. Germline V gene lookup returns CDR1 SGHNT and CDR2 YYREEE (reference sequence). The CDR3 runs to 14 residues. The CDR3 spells CASSLKGQGDEQYF. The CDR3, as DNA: TGTGCCAGCAGCTTGAAGGGACAGGGCGACGAGCAGTACTTC.